What follows describes a single T cell receptor beta chain. The data were obtained in a study of OX40 agonist ivuxolimab in advanced cancers. Germline V gene lookup returns CDR1 MGHDK and CDR2 SYGVNS. The CDR3 is 13 residues long. The V gene end was trimmed by 6 bases and the J gene end by 8 bases; junction bases not matched to a gene: 8. TCRdb keeps only in-frame clones here, not all; method: immunoSEQ multiplex PCR. The data contain 84,000 or so clones, around four fifths of them seen just once; the ten biggest clones take up 2.5% to 3%. This clonotype originated in an adult with an advanced solid tumor such as melanoma, head and neck, liver or kidney cancer. The chain uses TRBV25-1 and TRBJ1-2; 8 bases agree with TRBD1. The sample was CD4+ or CD8+ T cells sorted from blood, taken in a trial of the OX40 agonist ivuxolimab. The CDR3 here is CASRPGQGRGYTF. The CDR3 DNA follows: TGTGCCAGCAGACCAGGACAGGGAAGGGGCTACACCTTC.